This entry features one T cell receptor (beta chain) sequence. The V and J ends lost 3 bases and 6 bases respectively, with 6 bases between them. The germline V gene encodes CDR1 SGHTA and CDR2 FQGNSA. This CDR3 has 12 residues. This specimen comes from a study of control samples from healthy donors and cancer patients. Measured with immunoSEQ multiplex PCR; TCRdb has only the in-frame clones, and not every one. The repertoire holds 250,000 to 300,000 clones, with roughly 80% as singletons. Sequencing used PBMCs. The TCR comes from a woman aged 55-69 years with lung cancer. The genes are TRBV7-2 and TRBJ1-5; no definite D call. As DNA, the CDR3 is TGTGCCAGCAGCTTTCCCTTTCAGCCCCAGCATTTT. Translating it yields CASSFPFQPQHF. Complete variable domain (other parts from reference TRBV7-2 and TRBJ1-5): GAGVSQSPSNKVTEKGKDVELRCDPISGHTALYWYRQSLGQGLEFLIYFQGNSAPDKSGLPSDRFSAERTGGSVSTLTIQRTQQEDSAVYLCASSFPFQPQHFGDGTRLSIL.